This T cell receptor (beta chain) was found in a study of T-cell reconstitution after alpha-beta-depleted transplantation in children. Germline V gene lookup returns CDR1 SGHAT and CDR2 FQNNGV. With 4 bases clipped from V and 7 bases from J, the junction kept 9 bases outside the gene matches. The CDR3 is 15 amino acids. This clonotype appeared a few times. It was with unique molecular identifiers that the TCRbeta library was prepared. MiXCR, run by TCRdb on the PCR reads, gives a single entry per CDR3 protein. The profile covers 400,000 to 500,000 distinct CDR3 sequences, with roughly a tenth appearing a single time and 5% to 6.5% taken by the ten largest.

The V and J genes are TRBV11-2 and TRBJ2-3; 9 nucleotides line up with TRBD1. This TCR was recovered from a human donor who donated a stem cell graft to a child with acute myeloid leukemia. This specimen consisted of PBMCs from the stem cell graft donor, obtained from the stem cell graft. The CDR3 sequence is CASSSMDRGINTQYF. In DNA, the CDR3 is TGTGCCAGCAGCTCTATGGACAGGGGAATAAATACGCAGTATTTT. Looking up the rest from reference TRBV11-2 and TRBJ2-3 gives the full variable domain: EAGVAQSPRYKIIEKRQSVAFWCNPISGHATLYWYQQILGQGPKLLIQFQNNGVVDDSQLPKDRFSAERLKGVDSTLKIQPAKLEDSAVYLCASSSMDRGINTQYFGPGTRLTVL.